This is a list of T cell receptor beta chains from one sample in a study of T cells in Graves' hyperthyroidism and ophthalmopathy. In TCRdb, the multiplex PCR reads were re-called with MiXCR into one record per CDR3 protein. The sample shows around 380,000 distinct CDR3 sequences, less than 15% of them seen only once. Sequencing was carried out using blood. The receptors originated from a man aged 30-40 years with Graves' hyperthyroidism that later progressed to Graves' ophthalmopathy. The CDR3 runs from the conserved cysteine through the conserved F or W. The D gene is left open where the match is weak. Rows may omit the clone size; those that give it use once, few, many or a size class.

D gene,clone size,J gene,V gene,CDR3 protein,CDR3 DNA
NA,NA,TRBJ1-2,TRBV12-3/TRBV12-4,CATARGNGYTF,TGTGCAACAGCCAGGGGAAATGGCTACACCTTC
TRBD1,many,TRBJ2-5,TRBV29-1,CSVEVPSGTGGETQYF,TGCAGCGTTGAAGTTCCCTCCGGGACAGGCGGAGAGACCCAGTACTTC
NA,many,TRBJ1-6,TRBV2,CASRIFLRSPLHF,TGTGCCAGCAGGATATTTCTAAGGTCACCCCTCCACTTT
NA,NA,TRBJ2-5,TRBV20-1,CSARDPFSRSTLQYF,TGCAGTGCTAGAGATCCTTTTAGCCGATCAACCCTACAGTACTTC
NA,many,TRBJ1-3,TRBV11-3,CASSSGTGNTIYF,TGCGCCAGCAGCTCCGGGACCGGAAACACCATATATTTT
TRBD1,NA,TRBJ2-1,TRBV7-9,CASKQGGSYNEQFF,TGTGCCAGCAAACAGGGGGGCTCCTACAATGAGCAGTTCTTC
NA,many,TRBJ1-1,TRBV7-9,CASREVVGTEAFF,TGTGCCAGCAGGGAGGTAGTAGGGACTGAAGCTTTCTTT
TRBD1,few,TRBJ2-3,TRBV5-4,CASSSPGTGTDTQYF,TGTGCCAGCAGCTCTCCCGGGACAGGCACAGATACGCAGTATTTT
TRBD1,NA,TRBJ1-2,TRBV9,CASSPRQGSYGYTF,TGTGCCAGCAGCCCTCGACAGGGGAGCTATGGCTACACCTTC
TRBD1,few,TRBJ2-2,TRBV12-3/TRBV12-4,CVSSSTRGGLAGELFF,TGTGTCAGCAGTTCAACTAGAGGGGGCCTGGCCGGGGAGCTGTTTTTT
NA,NA,TRBJ2-1,TRBV5-1,CASSLGTTTYNEQFF,TGCGCCAGCAGCTTGGGGACCACAACATACAATGAGCAGTTCTTC
NA,NA,TRBJ1-1,TRBV28,CASSPGHSWSTEAFF,TGTGCCAGCAGCCCGGGACACTCCTGGAGCACTGAAGCTTTCTTT
TRBD2,many,TRBJ2-1,TRBV7-8,CASSLLGGALYEQFF,TGTGCCAGCAGCTTACTCGGGGGGGCGTTGTATGAGCAGTTCTTC
TRBD1,many,TRBJ1-4,TRBV18,CATSRGGDGEKLFF,TGTGCCACCTCCAGGGGGGGTGATGGTGAAAAACTGTTTTTT
NA,many,TRBJ1-1,TRBV12-3/TRBV12-4,CASSFYRDTEAFF,TGTGCCAGCAGTTTTTACCGAGACACTGAAGCTTTCTTT
TRBD1,many,TRBJ1-6,TRBV6-5,CASSYDRVRSDSPLHF,TGTGCCAGCAGTTACGACAGGGTGCGGTCTGATTCACCCCTCCACTTT
NA,few,TRBJ1-5,TRBV4-1,CASSPDTGSNQPQHF,TGCGCCAGCAGCCCAGACACGGGTAGCAATCAGCCCCAGCATTTT
NA,many,TRBJ2-5,TRBV5-6,CASSLRNKALETQYF,TGTGCCAGCAGCCTCCGTAATAAGGCTTTGGAGACCCAGTACTTC
TRBD1,few,TRBJ1-4,TRBV3-1,CASNPEQGRTNEKLFF,TGTGCCAGCAACCCCGAACAGGGGCGCACTAATGAAAAACTGTTTTTT
TRBD1,many,TRBJ2-7,TRBV6-1,CASSEEAGTGSYEQYF,TGTGCCAGCAGTGAAGAAGCCGGGACAGGGTCCTACGAGCAGTACTTC
TRBD1,many,TRBJ2-7,TRBV2,CASSAGTGGYEQYF,TGTGCCAGCAGCGCCGGGACAGGGGGTTACGAGCAGTACTTC
NA,many,TRBJ2-1,TRBV7-3,CASSSSDSRQFF,TGTGCCAGCAGCTCGTCAGACAGTAGGCAGTTCTTC
TRBD1,many,TRBJ1-5,TRBV27,CASSPIRDSQPQHF,TGTGCCAGCAGCCCGATCCGGGACAGTCAGCCCCAGCATTTT
NA,many,TRBJ2-3,TRBV11-2,CASSLFTSSTDTQYF,TGTGCCAGCAGCTTATTCACTAGCAGCACAGATACGCAGTATTTT
NA,NA,TRBJ2-4,TRBV7-6,CASSLGALRGTTKNIQYF,TGTGCCAGCAGCTTAGGGGCGTTGAGGGGGACGACCAAAAACATTCAGTACTTC
TRBD1,many,TRBJ1-5,TRBV28,CASSRGDRGNQPQHF,TGTGCCAGCAGCCGGGGGGACAGGGGAAATCAGCCCCAGCATTTT
TRBD1,many,TRBJ2-2,TRBV7-9,CASSFRDRGLHTGELFF,TGTGCCAGCAGCTTCCGGGACAGGGGGCTTCACACCGGGGAGCTGTTTTTT
NA,many,TRBJ2-7,TRBV28,CASSFWNEQYF,TGTGCCAGCAGTTTTTGGAACGAGCAGTACTTC
NA,many,TRBJ2-7,TRBV28,CASSFLSAGSYEQYF,TGTGCCAGCAGTTTTCTCTCGGCAGGGAGCTACGAGCAGTACTTC
TRBD2,many,TRBJ2-1,TRBV28,CASSPSAGGDYNEQFF,TGTGCCAGCAGTCCCTCCGCCGGGGGGGACTACAATGAGCAGTTCTTC
NA,NA,TRBJ2-2,TRBV27,CASSSLTDANTGELFF,TGTGCCAGCAGTTCGCTGACAGACGCGAACACCGGGGAGCTGTTTTTT
NA,many,TRBJ1-5,TRBV5-8,CASSSDSYGQPQHF,TGTGCCAGCAGCTCTGACAGTTACGGTCAGCCCCAGCATTTT
NA,many,TRBJ2-7,TRBV7-9,CASSLGEGRSSYEQYF,TGTGCCAGCAGCTTAGGTGAGGGGAGGAGCTCCTACGAGCAGTACTTC
NA,NA,TRBJ2-7,TRBV7-9,CASRPRGSGGYEQYF,TGTGCCAGCCGCCCACGGGGTAGCGGAGGCTACGAGCAGTACTTC
TRBD1,many,TRBJ2-4,TRBV12-3/TRBV12-4,CASRGTGKNIQYF,TGTGCCAGCAGGGGGACAGGAAAAAACATTCAGTACTTC
NA,NA,TRBJ2-7,TRBV29-1,CSVEVRGLSSYEQYF,TGCAGCGTTGAAGTCCGGGGTCTAAGCTCCTACGAGCAGTACTTC
NA,NA,TRBJ2-2,TRBV20-1,CSVTGLQFGTGELFF,TGCAGTGTTACCGGACTACAGTTTGGGACCGGGGAGCTGTTTTTT
TRBD1,many,TRBJ1-1,TRBV9,CASSAGQGGFDTEAFF,TGTGCCAGCAGCGCAGGTCAGGGGGGATTTGACACTGAAGCTTTCTTT
NA,many,TRBJ1-2,TRBV12-3/TRBV12-4,CASSRNLYGYTF,TGTGCCAGCAGCCGTAACCTCTATGGCTACACCTTC
NA,NA,TRBJ1-1,TRBV30,CAWSSAARNTEAFF,TGTGCCTGGAGTTCGGCGGCGAGGAACACTGAAGCTTTCTTT
NA,few,TRBJ1-2,TRBV10-3,CATSLPSEGSYGYTF,TGTGCCACCAGCCTTCCTAGTGAAGGTTCCTATGGCTACACCTTC
NA,NA,TRBJ2-3,TRBV5-1,CASSPEAPDTQYF,TGCGCCAGCAGCCCGGAAGCACCAGATACGCAGTATTTT
NA,many,TRBJ2-7,TRBV12-3/TRBV12-4,CASSSTGNYEQYF,TGTGCCAGCAGTTCTACAGGGAACTACGAGCAGTACTTC
TRBD1,few,TRBJ2-4,TRBV2,CASSVDRSAKNIQYF,TGTGCCAGCAGTGTGGACAGGAGTGCCAAAAACATTCAGTACTTC
NA,NA,TRBJ1-3,TRBV7-2,CASAGSGNTIYF,TGTGCCAGCGCTGGCTCTGGAAACACCATATATTTT
NA,NA,TRBJ1-6,TRBV6-1,CASRWLDRTDYSPLHF,TGTGCCAGCAGATGGCTCGACAGGACAGACTATTCACCCCTCCACTTT
NA,many,TRBJ2-7,TRBV11-1,CASSLYTPYEQYF,TGTGCCAGCAGCTTGTATACCCCCTACGAGCAGTACTTC
NA,many,TRBJ2-1,TRBV3-1,CASSHRDQYNEQFF,TGTGCCAGCAGCCACAGGGACCAATACAATGAGCAGTTCTTC
NA,few,TRBJ1-4,TRBV6-2/TRBV6-3,CASSWWYKEKLFF,TGTGCCAGCAGTTGGTGGTACAAGGAAAAACTGTTTTTT
TRBD1,NA,TRBJ2-1,TRBV2,CASLWTGLNEQFF,TGTGCCAGCCTGTGGACAGGACTCAATGAGCAGTTCTTC
NA,many,TRBJ2-2,TRBV28,CASSLPNTGELFF,TGTGCCAGCAGTTTACCGAACACCGGGGAGCTGTTTTTT
NA,few,TRBJ2-2,TRBV5-1,CASSLWAGPLAGELFF,TGCGCCAGCAGCTTGTGGGCAGGCCCGCTGGCGGGGGAGCTGTTTTTT
NA,NA,TRBJ2-7,TRBV15,CATSPSPDPSYEQYF,TGTGCCACCAGCCCCAGTCCCGACCCGAGCTACGAGCAGTACTTC
NA,few,TRBJ2-3,TRBV9,CASSVAVTSTDTQYF,TGTGCCAGCAGCGTAGCGGTGACTAGCACAGATACGCAGTATTTT
NA,NA,TRBJ1-4,TRBV24-1,CATSDSQGDEKLFF,TGTGCCACCAGTGATTCCCAGGGAGATGAAAAACTGTTTTTT
NA,NA,TRBJ1-2,TRBV10-3,CAIAGRVGYTF,TGTGCCATCGCCGGCAGGGTGGGCTACACCTTC
TRBD1,NA,TRBJ2-2,TRBV18,CASSPQGASGELFF,TGTGCCAGCTCACCACAGGGGGCATCCGGGGAGCTGTTTTTT